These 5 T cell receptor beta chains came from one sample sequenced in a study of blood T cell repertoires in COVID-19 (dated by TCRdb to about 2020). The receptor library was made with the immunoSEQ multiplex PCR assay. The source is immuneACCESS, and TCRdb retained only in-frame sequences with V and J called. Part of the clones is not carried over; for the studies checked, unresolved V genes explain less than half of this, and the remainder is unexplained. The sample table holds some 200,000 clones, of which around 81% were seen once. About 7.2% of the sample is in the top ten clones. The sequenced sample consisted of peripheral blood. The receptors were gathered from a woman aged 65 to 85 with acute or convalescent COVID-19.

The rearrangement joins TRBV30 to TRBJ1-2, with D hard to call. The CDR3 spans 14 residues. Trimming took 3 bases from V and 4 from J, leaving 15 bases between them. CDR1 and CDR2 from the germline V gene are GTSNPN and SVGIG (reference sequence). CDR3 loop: CAWSVPGDFYGYTF. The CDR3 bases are TGTGCCTGGAGCGTACCGGGAGACTTCTATGGCTACACCTTC.

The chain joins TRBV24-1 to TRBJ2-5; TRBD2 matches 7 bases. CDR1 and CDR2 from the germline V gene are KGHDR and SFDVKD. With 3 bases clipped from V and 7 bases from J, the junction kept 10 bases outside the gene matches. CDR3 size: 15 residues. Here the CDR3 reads CATSDAGDPLGTQYF. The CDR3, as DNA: TGTGCCACCAGTGATGCGGGGGACCCCCTTGGGACCCAGTACTTC.

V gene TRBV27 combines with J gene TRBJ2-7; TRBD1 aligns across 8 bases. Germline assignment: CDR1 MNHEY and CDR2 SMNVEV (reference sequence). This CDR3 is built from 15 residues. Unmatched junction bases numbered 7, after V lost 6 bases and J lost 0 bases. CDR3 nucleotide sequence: TGTGCCAGCAGCTTCGACAGGGGCCCCTCCTACGAGCAGTACTTC. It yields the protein CASSFDRGPSYEQYF.

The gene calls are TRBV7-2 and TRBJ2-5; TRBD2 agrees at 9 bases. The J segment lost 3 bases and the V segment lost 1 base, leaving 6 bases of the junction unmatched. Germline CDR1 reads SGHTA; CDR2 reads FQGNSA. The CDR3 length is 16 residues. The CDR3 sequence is CASSLEGGGAEETQYF. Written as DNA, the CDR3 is TGTGCCAGCAGCTTAGAAGGCGGGGGGGCCGAAGAGACCCAGTACTTC.

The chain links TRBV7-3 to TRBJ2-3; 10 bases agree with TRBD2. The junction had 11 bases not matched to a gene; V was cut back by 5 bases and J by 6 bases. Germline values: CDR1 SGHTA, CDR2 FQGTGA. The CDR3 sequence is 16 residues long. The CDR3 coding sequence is TGTGCCAGCAGCCCTAGCGGGGGCCGATCCCCGGATACGCAGTATTTT. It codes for CASSPSGGRSPDTQYF.